This TCR beta chain was observed in a study of T cells in narcolepsy. About the study: Enrolled donors included narcolepsy type 1 or type 2 patients and healthy controls.

Whole-study results and caveats: Blood of same and different patients, but not healthy controls, reportedly held recurring autoreactive clonotypes. Same-patient CSF and blood CD4+ T cell clonotypes included HCRT-specific and TRIB2-specific autoreactive ones. Some memory CD4+ repertoires had no autoreactive clone sequences.

Notes on this clone: The antigen remains unidentified.

The protocol was immunoSEQ multiplex PCR, while the TCRdb copy is restricted to in-frame clones and leaves out a portion. In the table there are 27,000 or so clones, roughly 82% of which are singletons. The CDR3 runs to 15 residues. With 10 bases clipped from V and 2 bases from J, the junction kept 10 bases outside the gene matches. Germline loops: CDR1 ENHRY, CDR2 SYGVKD. The specimen sequenced was CD45RA- memory CD4+ T cells from PBMCs. V usage is TRBV10-3 and J usage is TRBJ2-7; 11 nucleotides agree with TRBD2. The TCR originated in a human donor with narcolepsy. The CDR3, as DNA: TGTGCCACCGGACTAGCGGGTGGGGGAGCCTACGAGCAGTACTTC. Translating it yields CATGLAGGGAYEQYF.